Listed here are 23 T cell receptor beta chains from one sample, sequenced in a study of T cell changes during pregnancy in multiple sclerosis. The table came from immunoSEQ multiplex PCR; TCRdb's copy has only in-frame clones and leaves some out. The table lists around 64,000 clones, 93% of them singletons. The starting material was CD8+ T cells from peripheral blood mononuclear cells, obtained in the third trimester of pregnancy. These receptors were collected from a female donor with multiple sclerosis, enrolled in a pregnancy study.

This chain uses TRBV2 with TRBJ1-5; unclear D gene. The germline gives CDR1 SNHLY, CDR2 FYNNEI. This CDR3 has 11 residues. V was trimmed by 7 bases and J by 10 bases, leaving 11 bases between them. CDR3 DNA sequence: TGTGCCAGCACCCCTGGCGGACCCCAGCATTTT. This codes for CASTPGGPQHF.

This clone was observed once. The J gene is TRBJ2-1, the V gene TRBV5-1; D perhaps matches TRBD2 (5 bases). Germline V gene data show CDR1 as SGHRS and CDR2 as YFSETQ. The CDR3 runs 13 residues. Trimming left V 0 bases short and J 8 bases short, with 9 bases between. The CDR3 nucleotides read TGCGCCAGCAGCTTGGCGAGGGTCGATGAGCAGTTCTTC. It encodes CASSLARVDEQFF.

The chain combines TRBV7-3 with TRBJ1-5, with 7 bases lining up with TRBD1. Germline CDR1 and CDR2: SGHTA and FQGTGA. The CDR3 length is 15 residues. V gave up 0 bases and J gave up 3 bases; unmatched junction bases: 2. This CDR3 reads CASSLTGGLNQPQHF. CDR3 bases: TGTGCCAGCAGCTTAACAGGGGGCCTCAATCAGCCCCAGCATTTT. The full variable domain, in which reference TRBV7-3 and TRBJ1-5 provide the parts outside the CDR3, is GAGVSQTPSNKVTEKGKYVELRCDPISGHTALYWYRQSLGQGPEFLIYFQGTGAADDSGLPNDRFFAVRPEGSVSTLKIQRTERGDSAVYLCASSLTGGLNQPQHFGDGTRLSIL.

V is TRBV28 and J is TRBJ1-1; D not certain. The V and J ends lost 3 bases and 7 bases respectively, with 15 bases between them. Germline CDR1 and CDR2: MDHEN and SYDVKM. This CDR3 region has 14 residues. The CDR3: CASSFWSRVHEAFF. The CDR3 DNA reads TGTGCCAGCAGTTTTTGGTCACGGGTCCATGAAGCTTTCTTT.

This chain connects TRBV5-6 to TRBJ2-2, with 9 positions matching TRBD2. J was trimmed by 1 base and V by 4 bases; bases with no gene match: 2. Germline CDR1 is SGHDT and CDR2 is YYEEEE. The CDR3 is 15 amino acids. CDR3 residues: CASSGTSWNTGELFF. The CDR3 region has the DNA TGTGCCAGCAGCGGGACTAGCTGGAACACCGGGGAGCTGTTTTTT.

The chain uses TRBV29-1 and TRBJ2-1; 9 positions match TRBD1. The germline V gene has CDR1 SQVTM and CDR2 ANQGSEA. This CDR3 contains 16 residues. V lost 6 bases, J lost 6 bases, and 15 bases stayed unmatched. The CDR3 sequence is CSVVPWTGASVNEQFF. The CDR3 region has the DNA TGCAGCGTGGTGCCATGGACAGGGGCGTCGGTCAATGAGCAGTTCTTC.

This sequence joins TRBV4-3 and TRBJ2-3; TRBD2 aligns across 11 bases. The CDR3 loop spans 19 amino acids. CDR1 and CDR2 (germline): LGHNA, YSLEER. The J segment lost 4 bases and the V segment lost 0 bases, leaving 12 bases of the junction unmatched. CDR3 sequence: CASSQERRSGTSGPDTQYF. In DNA, the CDR3 is TGCGCCAGCAGCCAAGAAAGGCGGTCCGGGACTAGCGGCCCAGATACGCAGTATTTT.

The CDR3 coding sequence is TGCAGTGCTAGAGAGGGCTACGGCTACACCTTC. Its protein is CSAREGYGYTF. The chain is built from TRBV20-1 and TRBJ1-2; D gene unclear. Trimming removed 0 bases from V and 8 bases from J, with 7 bases in between. The germline CDR1 and CDR2 sequences are DFQATT and SNEGSKA (reference sequence). The CDR3 has 11 amino acids.

V gene TRBV2 combines with J gene TRBJ2-7, with TRBD2 matching 13 bases. The CDR3 has 16 residues. Per germline, CDR1 SNHLY and CDR2 FYNNEI. V dropped 7 bases and J dropped 2; count of bases not matched to a gene: 8. CDR3 sequence: CASTEGLAGVAYEQYF. CDR3 DNA sequence: TGTGCCAGCACCGAAGGACTAGCGGGAGTAGCCTACGAGCAGTACTTC. The full variable domain, completed using reference TRBV2 and TRBJ2-7, is EPEVTQTPSHQVTQMGQEVILRCVPISNHLYFYWYRQILGQKVEFLVSFYNNEISEKSEIFDDQFSVERPDGSNFTLKIRSTKLEDSAMYFCASTEGLAGVAYEQYFGPGTRLTVT.

The gene calls are TRBV19 and TRBJ2-7; 9 bases align to TRBD1. CDR1 is LNHDA, CDR2 SQIVND, per germline (reference sequence). The CDR3 spans 15 residues. With 6 bases clipped from V and 5 bases from J, the junction kept 11 bases outside the gene matches. The CDR3 is CASSRLRDRVHEQYF. The CDR3, as DNA: TGTGCCAGTAGCCGACTCCGGGACAGGGTGCACGAGCAGTACTTC.

J is TRBJ2-2 and V is TRBV6-1; 14 positions agree with TRBD2. The length of the CDR3 is 15 residues. V lost 1 base to trimming and J lost 8 bases; unmatched junction nucleotides: 0. Germline CDR1 is MNHNS and CDR2 is SASEGT. As DNA, the CDR3 is TGTGCCAGCAGTGAAGGACTAGCGGGAGGGGGGGAGCTGTTTTTT. Protein product: CASSEGLAGGGELFF.

The J gene is TRBJ1-2, the V gene TRBV7-9; 8 positions agree with TRBD1. The length of the CDR3 is 13 residues. Losses at the gene ends were 3 bases for V and 6 bases for J; bases not matched to a gene: 3. Germline CDR1 is SEHNR and CDR2 is FQNEAQ (reference sequence). CDR3 in amino acids: CASSFTGGDGYTF. Written as DNA, the CDR3 is TGTGCCAGCAGCTTTACAGGGGGGGATGGCTACACCTTC.

The chain employs TRBV4-2 and TRBJ2-7, with a tentative D call TRBD1 (6 bases). Between the trimmed V and J ends, which lost 1 base and 3 bases, there was a span of 10 bases. The CDR3 extends over 14 amino acids. Germline CDR1 LGHNA, CDR2 YNFKEQ. The CDR3: CASSQGTDLYEQYF. CDR3 coding DNA: TGTGCCAGCAGCCAAGGGACAGACCTCTACGAGCAGTACTTC.

This chain links TRBV6-4 with TRBJ2-6; TRBD2 matches 7 bases. The CDR3 runs to 15 residues. The junction had 4 bases not matched to a gene; V was cut back by 4 bases and J by 4 bases. In germline, CDR1 is MRHNA, CDR2 SNTAGT. The DNA of the CDR3 is TGTGCCAGCAGTGCAACTAGCGAAGGGGCCAACGTCCTGACTTTC. Its translation is CASSATSEGANVLTF.

The chain combines TRBV7-9 with TRBJ2-3; D is uncertain. V lost 7 bases and J 1 base, leaving 9 bases between the germline ends. Germline values: CDR1 SEHNR, CDR2 FQNEAQ (reference sequence). The CDR3 spans 13 residues. The CDR3 region is CASTPAGTDTQYF. The CDR3 DNA sequence: TGTGCCAGCACCCCCGCAGGCACAGATACGCAGTATTTT. Supplemented by reference TRBV7-9 and TRBJ2-3, the full variable domain reads DTGVSQNPRHKITKRGQNVTFRCDPISEHNRLYWYRQTLGQGPEFLTYFQNEAQLEKSRLLSDRFSAERPKGSFSTLEIQRTEQGDSAMYLCASTPAGTDTQYFGPGTRLTVL.

The V call is TRBV5-6, the J call TRBJ2-2; 9 bases align to TRBD1. Unmatched junction bases numbered 3, after V lost 4 bases and J lost 2 bases. Germline V gene lookup returns CDR1 SGHDT and CDR2 YYEEEE. The CDR3 consists of 15 residues. CDR3 DNA sequence: TGTGCCAGCAGCGGGACAGGGTTCAACACCGGGGAGCTGTTTTTT. Protein product: CASSGTGFNTGELFF.

This chain connects TRBV16 to TRBJ2-1, with TRBD2 identical over 10 bases. The V gene end was trimmed by 0 bases and the J gene end by 4 bases; junction bases not matched to a gene: 6. The CDR3 loop spans 17 amino acids. Germline V gives CDR1 KGHSY, CDR2 FQNENV. CDR3 region: CASSQSFQLAGYNEQFF. CDR3 in DNA: TGTGCCAGCAGCCAATCTTTCCAACTAGCGGGATACAATGAGCAGTTCTTC.

The rearrangement uses TRBV6-5 and TRBJ2-7; 7 bases agree with TRBD1. The J segment lost 2 bases and the V segment lost 4 bases, leaving 11 bases of the junction unmatched. CDR3 length: 16 amino acids. CDR1 is MNHEY and CDR2 is SVGAGI in the germline V gene. CDR3 sequence (DNA): TGTGCCAGCAGTTCACATACGGACAGGATCCCCTACGAGCAGTACTTC. It encodes CASSSHTDRIPYEQYF.

The chain recombines TRBV7-6 with TRBJ2-7; D gene unclear. There are 13 residues in the CDR3. Trimming cost V 2 bases and J 3 bases, with 8 bases left between them. Germline assignment: CDR1 SGHVS and CDR2 FNYEAQ. CDR3 nucleotides: TGTGCCAGCAGCTTACTCCTATTCTACGAGCAGTACTTC. The encoded protein is CASSLLLFYEQYF.

V and J are TRBV19 and TRBJ2-2; 9 nucleotides align to TRBD1. Germline V CDR1 and CDR2: LNHDA, SQIVND (reference sequence). J lost 6 bases, V lost 5 bases, and 7 bases had no gene match. The CDR3 extends over 15 amino acids. The CDR3 here is CASSFGQGSAGELFF. Here the CDR3 DNA reads TGTGCCAGTAGTTTCGGACAGGGGTCCGCCGGGGAGCTGTTTTTT.

This clone was recorded only once. V usage is TRBV13 and J usage is TRBJ2-7; 10 bases match TRBD2. The junction had 4 bases not matched to a gene; V was cut back by 5 bases and J by 3 bases. Per germline, CDR1 PRHDT and CDR2 FYEKMQ (reference sequence). The CDR3 totals 14 residues. Here the CDR3 reads CASSEREGRYEQYF. In nucleotides, the CDR3 is TGTGCCAGCAGCGAGCGGGAGGGCCGCTACGAGCAGTACTTC.

Points on this clone: Relative to the germline gene, one junction end is altered; a read error may explain this. The chain carries TRBV15 and TRBJ2-7; TRBD2 matches 12 bases. The CDR3 loop spans 14 amino acids. Germline CDR1 and CDR2: LNHNV and YYDKDF (reference sequence). The CDR3 DNA follows: TGTGCCACCAGCGCCCGACTAGCGGGAGACGAACAGTACTTC. Its protein is CATSARLAGDEQYF.

The chain joins TRBV5-1 to TRBJ2-7, with TRBD2 matching 8 bases. Germline V gives CDR1 SGHRS, CDR2 YFSETQ. Trimming at V came to 0 bases and at J to 0 bases, leaving 5 bases not matched to a gene. The CDR3 totals 16 residues. The CDR3 DNA reads TGCGCCAGCAGCTTGGAACAACTAGCGGACTCCTACGAGCAGTACTTC. Translating it yields CASSLEQLADSYEQYF.